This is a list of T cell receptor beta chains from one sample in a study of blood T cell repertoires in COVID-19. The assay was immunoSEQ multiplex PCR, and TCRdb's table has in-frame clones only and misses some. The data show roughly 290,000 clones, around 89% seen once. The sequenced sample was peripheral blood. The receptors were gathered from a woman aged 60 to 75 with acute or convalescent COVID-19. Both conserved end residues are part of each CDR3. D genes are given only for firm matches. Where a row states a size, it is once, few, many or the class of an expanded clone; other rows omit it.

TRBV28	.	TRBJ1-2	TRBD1	CASREGTGLNYGYTF	TGTGCCAGCAGGGAAGGGACAGGGCTTAACTATGGCTACACCTTC
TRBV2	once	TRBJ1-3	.	CASSAGLLANSGNTIYF	TGTGCCAGCAGTGCGGGACTGCTTGCCAACTCTGGAAACACCATATATTTT
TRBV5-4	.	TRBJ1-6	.	CASSLQSGTRDNSPLHF	TGTGCCAGCAGCTTGCAATCTGGGACAAGGGATAATTCACCCCTCCACTTT
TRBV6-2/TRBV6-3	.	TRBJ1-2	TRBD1	CASSQTDRSPFGYTF	TGTGCCAGCAGTCAGACGGACAGGTCCCCGTTTGGCTACACCTTC
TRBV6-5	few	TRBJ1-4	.	CASMGEVGEKLFF	TGTGCCAGCATGGGCGAAGTCGGTGAAAAACTGTTTTTT
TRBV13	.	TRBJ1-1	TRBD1	CASSSGQGLNTEAFF	TGTGCCAGCAGCTCGGGACAGGGGTTGAACACTGAAGCTTTCTTT
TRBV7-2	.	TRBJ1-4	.	CASSLGGVRNEKLFF	TGTGCCAGCAGCTTAGGGGGCGTGAGGAATGAAAAACTGTTTTTT
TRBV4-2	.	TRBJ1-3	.	CASSQARGGPGNTIYF	TGTGCCAGCAGCCAAGCCCGGGGAGGACCTGGAAACACCATATATTTT
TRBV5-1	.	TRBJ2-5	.	CASSLVRGANNQETQYF	TGCGCCAGCAGCTTGGTTCGGGGGGCAAATAACCAAGAGACCCAGTACTTC
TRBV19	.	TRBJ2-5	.	CASRGRTPETQYF	TGTGCCAGTAGAGGTCGGACTCCCGAGACCCAGTACTTC
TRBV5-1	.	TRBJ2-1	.	CASSLEGRGDEQFF	TGCGCCAGCAGCTTGGAGGGCAGGGGTGATGAGCAGTTCTTC
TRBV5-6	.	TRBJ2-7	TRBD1	CASSRLVGQGSSYEQYF	TGTGCCAGCAGTCGATTGGTAGGACAGGGGAGCTCCTACGAGCAGTACTTC
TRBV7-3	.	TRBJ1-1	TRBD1	CASRQGAGNTEAFF	TGTGCCAGCAGGCAGGGGGCGGGGAACACTGAAGCTTTCTTT
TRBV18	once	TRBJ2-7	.	CASISSDSDHYEQYF	TGTGCCAGCATAAGTTCAGACAGTGACCACTACGAGCAGTACTTC
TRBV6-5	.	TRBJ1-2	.	CASRSQGRGYTF	TGTGCCAGCAGGTCCCAGGGGCGAGGCTACACCTTC
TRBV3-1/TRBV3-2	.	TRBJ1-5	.	CASSQGGTANYQPQHF	TGTGCCAGCAGCCAAGGCGGGACGGCGAATTATCAGCCCCAGCATTTT
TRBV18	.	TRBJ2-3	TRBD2	CASSPGRGGHNDDTQYF	TGTGCCAGCTCACCAGGCCGGGGGGGCCATAATGACGATACGCAGTATTTT
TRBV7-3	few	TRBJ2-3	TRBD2	CASSQSGGALDTQYF	TGTGCCAGCAGCCAAAGCGGGGGGGCCTTAGATACGCAGTATTTT
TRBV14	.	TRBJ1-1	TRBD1	CASSQQGDRRAFF	TGTGCCAGCAGCCAACAGGGGGACCGACGGGCTTTCTTT
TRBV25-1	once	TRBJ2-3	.	CASSGPTQWRADTQYF	TGTGCCAGCAGTGGTCCCACTCAGTGGAGGGCAGATACGCAGTATTTT
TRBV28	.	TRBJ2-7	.	CASSLDSVSYEQYF	TGTGCCAGCAGTTTGGACAGCGTTTCCTACGAGCAGTACTTC
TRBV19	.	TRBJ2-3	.	CASRGDTQYF	TGTGCCTCACGGGGAGATACGCAGTATTTT
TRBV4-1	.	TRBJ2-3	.	CASSQGLQGDTQYF	TGCGCCAGCAGCCAAGGTCTCCAGGGAGATACGCAGTATTTT
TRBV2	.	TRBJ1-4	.	CASSRDISGEKLFF	TGTGCCAGCAGTAGGGACATTAGTGGTGAAAAACTGTTTTTT
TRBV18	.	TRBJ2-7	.	CASSPEVQSYEQYF	TGTGCCAGCTCACCAGAGGTCCAATCCTACGAGCAGTACTTC
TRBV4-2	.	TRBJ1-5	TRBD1	CASSGTGGNQPQHF	TGTGCCAGCAGCGGGACAGGGGGCAATCAGCCCCAGCATTTT
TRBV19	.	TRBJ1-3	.	CASGRSSGNTIYF	TGTGCCAGTGGCAGAAGCTCTGGAAACACCATATATTTT
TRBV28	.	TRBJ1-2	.	CASCGTRDYTF	TGTGCCAGCTGTGGAACCAGGGATTACACCTTC
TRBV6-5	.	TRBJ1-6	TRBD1	CASRPGTGSSPLHF	TGTGCCAGCAGGCCCGGGACAGGGTCCTCACCCCTCCACTTT
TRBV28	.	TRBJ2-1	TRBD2	CASSLISSGRNEQFF	TGTGCCAGCAGTTTAATTTCTAGCGGGAGGAATGAGCAGTTCTTC
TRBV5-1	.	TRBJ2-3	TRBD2	CASSGVTSGGTDTQYF	TGCGCCAGCAGCGGTGTGACTAGCGGGGGGACAGATACGCAGTATTTT
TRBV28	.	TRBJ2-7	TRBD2	CASSLLAGGISSYEQYF	TGTGCCAGCAGTTTGCTAGCGGGAGGAATCAGCTCCTACGAGCAGTACTTC
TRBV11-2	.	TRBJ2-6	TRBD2	CASSRSGLAGAVGANVLTF	TGTGCCAGCAGCCGATCTGGCCTGGCGGGAGCCGTAGGGGCCAACGTCCTGACTTTC
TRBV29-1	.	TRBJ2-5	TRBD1	CSHRQGETQYF	TGCAGCCACCGACAGGGGGAGACCCAGTACTTC
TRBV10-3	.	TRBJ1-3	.	CAIAPSGFSGNTIYF	TGTGCCATCGCTCCCTCAGGGTTCTCTGGAAACACCATATATTTT
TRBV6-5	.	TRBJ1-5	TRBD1	CASRQGGNQPQHF	TGTGCCAGCCGACAGGGGGGCAATCAGCCCCAGCATTTT
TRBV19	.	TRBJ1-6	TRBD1	CASSSDRGGAISPLHF	TGTGCCAGTAGTTCCGACAGGGGAGGGGCTATTTCACCCCTCCACTTT
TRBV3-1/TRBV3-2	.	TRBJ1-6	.	CASSQDSRDNSPLHF	TGTGCCAGCAGCCAAGATAGCAGGGATAATTCACCCCTCCACTTT